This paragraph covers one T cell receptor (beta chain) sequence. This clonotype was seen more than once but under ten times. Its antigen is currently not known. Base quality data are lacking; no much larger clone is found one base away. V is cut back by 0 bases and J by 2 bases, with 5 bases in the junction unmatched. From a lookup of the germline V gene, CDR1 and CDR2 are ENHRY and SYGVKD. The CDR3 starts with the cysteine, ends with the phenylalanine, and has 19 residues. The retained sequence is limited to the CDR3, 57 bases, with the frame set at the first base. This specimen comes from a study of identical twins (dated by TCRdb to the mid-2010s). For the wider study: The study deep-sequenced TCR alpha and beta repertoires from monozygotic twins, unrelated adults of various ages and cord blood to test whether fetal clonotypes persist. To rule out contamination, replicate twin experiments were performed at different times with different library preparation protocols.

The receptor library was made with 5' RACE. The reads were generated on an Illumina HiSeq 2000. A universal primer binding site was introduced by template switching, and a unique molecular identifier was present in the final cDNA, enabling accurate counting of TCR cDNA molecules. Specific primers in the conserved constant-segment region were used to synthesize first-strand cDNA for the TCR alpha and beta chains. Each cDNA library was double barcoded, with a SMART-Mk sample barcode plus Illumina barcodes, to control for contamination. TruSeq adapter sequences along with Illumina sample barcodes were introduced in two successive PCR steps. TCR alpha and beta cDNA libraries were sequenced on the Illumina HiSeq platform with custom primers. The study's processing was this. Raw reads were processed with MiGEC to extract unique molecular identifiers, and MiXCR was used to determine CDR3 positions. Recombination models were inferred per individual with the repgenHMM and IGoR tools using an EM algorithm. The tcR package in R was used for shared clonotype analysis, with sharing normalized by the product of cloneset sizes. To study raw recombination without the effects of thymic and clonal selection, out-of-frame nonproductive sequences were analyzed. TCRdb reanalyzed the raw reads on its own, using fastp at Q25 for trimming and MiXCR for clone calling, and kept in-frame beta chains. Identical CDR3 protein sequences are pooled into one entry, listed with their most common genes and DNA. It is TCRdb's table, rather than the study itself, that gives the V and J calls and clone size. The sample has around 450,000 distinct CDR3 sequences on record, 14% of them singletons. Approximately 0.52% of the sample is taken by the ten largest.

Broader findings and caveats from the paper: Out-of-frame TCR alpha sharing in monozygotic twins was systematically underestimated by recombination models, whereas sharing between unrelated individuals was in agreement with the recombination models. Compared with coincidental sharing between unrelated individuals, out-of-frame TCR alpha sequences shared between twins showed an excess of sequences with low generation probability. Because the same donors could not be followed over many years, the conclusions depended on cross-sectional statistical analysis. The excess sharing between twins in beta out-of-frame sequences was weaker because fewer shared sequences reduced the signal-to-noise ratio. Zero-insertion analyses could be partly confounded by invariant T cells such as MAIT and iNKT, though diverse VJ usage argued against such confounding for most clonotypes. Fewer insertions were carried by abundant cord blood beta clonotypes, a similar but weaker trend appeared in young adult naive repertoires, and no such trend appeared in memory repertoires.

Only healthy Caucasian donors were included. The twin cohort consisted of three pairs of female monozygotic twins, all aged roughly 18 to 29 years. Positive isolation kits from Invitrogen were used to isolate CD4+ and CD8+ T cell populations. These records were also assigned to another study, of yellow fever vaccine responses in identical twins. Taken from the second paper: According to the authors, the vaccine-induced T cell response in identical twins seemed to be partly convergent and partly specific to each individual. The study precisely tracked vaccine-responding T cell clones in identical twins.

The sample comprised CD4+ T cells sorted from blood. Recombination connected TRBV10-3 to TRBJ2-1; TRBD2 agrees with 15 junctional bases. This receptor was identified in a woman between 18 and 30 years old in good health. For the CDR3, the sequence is CAISESQRTSGRAYNEQFF. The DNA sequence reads TGTGCCATCAGTGAGTCACAACGGACTAGCGGGAGGGCCTACAATGAGCAGTTCTTC.